This is a list of T cell receptor beta chains from one sample in a study of Ad26.COV2.S vaccination and SARS-CoV-2 variants. Profiling relied on immunoSEQ multiplex PCR, and the TCRdb table lists in-frame clones only, not all of them. The table shows 200,000 to 300,000 clones, with 70% to 90% occurring only once. The material was peripheral blood, obtained in a trial of Ad26.COV2.S vaccine versus placebo. These receptors were obtained from a person aged 18 to 65 who received the Ad26.COV2.S COVID-19 vaccine or a placebo. Both conserved end residues are part of each CDR3. The D gene is left open where the match is weak. Size values are once, few and many counts, or a class for expanded clones, and some rows have none.

length: 13; V: TRBV6-5; J: TRBJ1-2; size: .; D: .; DNA: TGTGCCAGCAGTCGGGGGGGTAACTATGGCTACACCTTC; CDR3: CASSRGGNYGYTF
length: 16; V: TRBV4-1; J: TRBJ1-5; size: .; D: TRBD1; DNA: TGCGCCAGCAGCCAAGAGGGAGGGGGCAACAATCAGCCCCAGCATTTT; CDR3: CASSQEGGGNNQPQHF
length: 14; V: TRBV5-8; J: TRBJ1-6; size: .; D: TRBD1; DNA: TGTGCCAGCAGCCGGACAGGGGGGGGATCACCCCTCCACTTT; CDR3: CASSRTGGGSPLHF
length: 15; V: TRBV4-2; J: TRBJ1-2; size: .; D: .; DNA: TGTGCCAGCAGCCAAGACCGGGACGGCTACTATGGCTACACCTTC; CDR3: CASSQDRDGYYGYTF
length: 15; V: TRBV6-5; J: TRBJ2-5; size: .; D: TRBD2; DNA: TGTGCCAGCAGTACTAGCGGGGGTTGGGAAGAGACCCAGTACTTC; CDR3: CASSTSGGWEETQYF
length: 15; V: TRBV7-3; J: TRBJ2-1; size: once; D: TRBD1; DNA: TGTGCCAGCAGCTTAGGACAGGGGCTCTACAATGAGCAGTTCTTC; CDR3: CASSLGQGLYNEQFF
length: 14; V: TRBV6-5; J: TRBJ1-2; size: many; D: .; DNA: TGTGCCAGCAGTTCGGACGGAGGACCGTATGGCTACACCTTC; CDR3: CASSSDGGPYGYTF
length: 15; V: TRBV4-2; J: TRBJ2-5; size: .; D: TRBD1; DNA: TGTGCCAGCAGCCAAGGGTCGGGACAGGGGGAGACCCAGTACTTC; CDR3: CASSQGSGQGETQYF
length: 13; V: TRBV5-1; J: TRBJ2-2; size: once; D: .; DNA: TGCGCCAGCGGAGGGACGGGAACCGGGGAGCTGTTTTTT; CDR3: CASGGTGTGELFF
length: 13; V: TRBV6-1; J: TRBJ1-6; size: .; D: .; DNA: TGTGCCAGCAGTGAAGGGGCGAATTCACCCCTCCACTTT; CDR3: CASSEGANSPLHF
length: 11; V: TRBV6-5; J: TRBJ1-3; size: .; D: .; DNA: TGTGCCAGCAGTTTTGGAAACACCATATATTTT; CDR3: CASSFGNTIYF
length: 17; V: TRBV5-1; J: TRBJ2-2; size: .; D: TRBD2; DNA: TGCGCCAGCAGCTTTAGACTAGCGGGAGGAGGAGCCGGGGAGCTGTTTTTT; CDR3: CASSFRLAGGGAGELFF
length: 16; V: TRBV7-8; J: TRBJ2-2; size: .; D: .; DNA: TGTGCCAGCAGCCCAGACCGTATACGTATTACCGGGGAGCTGTTTTTT; CDR3: CASSPDRIRITGELFF
length: 14; V: TRBV7-3; J: TRBJ2-7; size: .; D: .; DNA: TGTGCCAGCAGCTCACAGCCTGGTCCCTACGAGCAGTACTTC; CDR3: CASSSQPGPYEQYF
length: 13; V: TRBV12-3/TRBV12-4; J: TRBJ1-1; size: .; D: .; DNA: TGTGCCAGCACCCTCCAGGCGGGCACTGAAGCTTTCTTT; CDR3: CASTLQAGTEAFF
length: 11; V: TRBV15; J: TRBJ2-2; size: .; D: .; DNA: TGTGCCACCAGCAGAGAGGGGGAGCTGTTTTTT; CDR3: CATSREGELFF
length: 13; V: TRBV12-3/TRBV12-4; J: TRBJ1-2; size: .; D: .; DNA: TGTGCCAGCAGGAAGGACAGCCAAAAGGGCTACACCTTC; CDR3: CASRKDSQKGYTF
length: 16; V: TRBV7-2; J: TRBJ2-2; size: .; D: TRBD2; DNA: TGTGCCAGCAGCTCCCGAAGCGGGGCGTGGGTCGGGGAGCTGTTTTTT; CDR3: CASSSRSGAWVGELFF
length: 15; V: TRBV28; J: TRBJ1-2; size: .; D: .; DNA: TGTGCCAGCAGTTTCCAAGTGGGGGGTAACTATGGCTACACCTTC; CDR3: CASSFQVGGNYGYTF
length: 14; V: TRBV19; J: TRBJ1-4; size: .; D: .; DNA: TGTGCCAGTAAGGTTCGAACCAGCGGTGAAAAACTGTTTTTT; CDR3: CASKVRTSGEKLFF
length: 13; V: TRBV11-2; J: TRBJ2-3; size: .; D: .; DNA: TGTGCCAGCAGCCGTGGGTACACAGATACGCAGTATTTT; CDR3: CASSRGYTDTQYF
length: 14; V: TRBV28; J: TRBJ2-5; size: .; D: .; DNA: TGTGCCAGCAGACTACGAGGGACACAAGAGACCCAGTACTTC; CDR3: CASRLRGTQETQYF
length: 14; V: TRBV6-5; J: TRBJ1-6; size: .; D: .; DNA: TGTGCCAGCAGTAGGGACGCGGCTGATTCACCCCTCCACTTT; CDR3: CASSRDAADSPLHF
length: 14; V: TRBV29-1; J: TRBJ2-3; size: .; D: TRBD2; DNA: TGCAGCGTCTCCTTGGCGGGGGGGATCGATACGCAGTATTTT; CDR3: CSVSLAGGIDTQYF
length: 16; V: TRBV3-1/TRBV3-2; J: TRBJ2-7; size: .; D: .; DNA: TGTGCCAGCAGCCTTTGGGGAGGCAACCGCCCTTTGGAGCAGTACTTC; CDR3: CASSLWGGNRPLEQYF
length: 16; V: TRBV6-5; J: TRBJ2-2; size: .; D: TRBD1; DNA: TGTGCCAGCAGTTCGAGAGGGGGCCGGAACACCGGGGAGCTGTTTTTT; CDR3: CASSSRGGRNTGELFF
length: 14; V: TRBV11-2; J: TRBJ2-3; size: .; D: .; DNA: TGTGCCAGCAGCCCGAGGGGGGGGGCTGTTACGCAGTATTTT; CDR3: CASSPRGGAVTQYF
length: 16; V: TRBV5-1; J: TRBJ2-5; size: .; D: TRBD2; DNA: TGCGCCAGCAGCTCCGGGACTAGCGGGGGATCGGAGACCCAGTACTTC; CDR3: CASSSGTSGGSETQYF